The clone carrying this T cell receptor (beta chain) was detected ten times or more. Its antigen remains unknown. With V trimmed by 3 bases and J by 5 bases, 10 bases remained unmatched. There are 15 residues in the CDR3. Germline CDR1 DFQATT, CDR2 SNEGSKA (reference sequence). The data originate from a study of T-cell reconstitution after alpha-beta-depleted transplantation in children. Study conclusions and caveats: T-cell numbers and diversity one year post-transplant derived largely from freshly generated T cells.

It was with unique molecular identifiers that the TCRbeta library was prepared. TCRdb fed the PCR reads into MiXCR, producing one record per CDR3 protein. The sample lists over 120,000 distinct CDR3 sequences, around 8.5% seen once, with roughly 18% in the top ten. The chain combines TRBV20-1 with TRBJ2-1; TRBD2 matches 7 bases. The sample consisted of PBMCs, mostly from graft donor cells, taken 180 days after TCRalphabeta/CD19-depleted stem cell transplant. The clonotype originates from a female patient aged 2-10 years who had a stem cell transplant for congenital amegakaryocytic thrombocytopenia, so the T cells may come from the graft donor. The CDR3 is CSASLASGIHNEQFF. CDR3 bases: TGCAGTGCTAGTTTAGCGAGCGGGATCCACAATGAGCAGTTCTTC.